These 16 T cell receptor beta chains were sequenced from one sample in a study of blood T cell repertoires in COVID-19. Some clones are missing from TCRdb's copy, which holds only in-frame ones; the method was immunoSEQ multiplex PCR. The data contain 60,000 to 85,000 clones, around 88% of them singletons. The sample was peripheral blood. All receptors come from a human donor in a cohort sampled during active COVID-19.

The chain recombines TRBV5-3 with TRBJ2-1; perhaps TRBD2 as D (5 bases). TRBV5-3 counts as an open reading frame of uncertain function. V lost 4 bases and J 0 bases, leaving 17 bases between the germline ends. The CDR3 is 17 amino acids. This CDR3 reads CARSLLGRPSSYNEQFF. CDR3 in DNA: TGTGCCAGAAGCCTTCTTGGGAGACCCAGCTCCTACAATGAGCAGTTCTTC.

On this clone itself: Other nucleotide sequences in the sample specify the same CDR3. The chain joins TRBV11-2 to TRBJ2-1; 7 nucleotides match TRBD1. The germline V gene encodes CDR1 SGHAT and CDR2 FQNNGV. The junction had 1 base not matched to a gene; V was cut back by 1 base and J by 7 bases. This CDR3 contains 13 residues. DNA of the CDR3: TGTGCCAGCAGCTTAGCACAGGGGAATGAGCAGTTCTTC. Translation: CASSLAQGNEQFF.

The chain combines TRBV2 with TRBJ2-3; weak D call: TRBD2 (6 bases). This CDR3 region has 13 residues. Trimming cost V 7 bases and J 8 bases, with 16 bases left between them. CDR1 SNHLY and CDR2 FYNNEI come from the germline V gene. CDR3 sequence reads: CASTYREKGTQYF. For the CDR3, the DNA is TGTGCCAGCACCTACCGGGAGAAAGGTACGCAGTATTTT.

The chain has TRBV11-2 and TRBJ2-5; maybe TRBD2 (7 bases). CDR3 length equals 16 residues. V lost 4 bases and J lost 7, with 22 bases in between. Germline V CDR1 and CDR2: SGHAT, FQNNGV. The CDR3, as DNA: TGTGCCAGCAGCTATGGGGGCCTGCGGGGCGGGGGGACCCAGTACTTC. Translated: CASSYGGLRGGGTQYF.

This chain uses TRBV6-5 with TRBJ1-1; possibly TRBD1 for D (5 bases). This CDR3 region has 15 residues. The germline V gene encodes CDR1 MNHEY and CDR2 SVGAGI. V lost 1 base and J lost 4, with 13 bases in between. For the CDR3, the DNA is TGTGCCAGCAGTTACTTGGTGACCGGGGGCACTGAAGCTTTCTTT. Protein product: CASSYLVTGGTEAFF.

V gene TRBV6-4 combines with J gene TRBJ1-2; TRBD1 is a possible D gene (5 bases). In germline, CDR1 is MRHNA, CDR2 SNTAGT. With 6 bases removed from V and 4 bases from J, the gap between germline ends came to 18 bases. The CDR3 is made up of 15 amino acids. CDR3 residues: CASRTDSRIPYGYTF. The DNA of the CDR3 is TGTGCCAGCAGGACCGACAGTAGAATTCCCTATGGCTACACCTTC.

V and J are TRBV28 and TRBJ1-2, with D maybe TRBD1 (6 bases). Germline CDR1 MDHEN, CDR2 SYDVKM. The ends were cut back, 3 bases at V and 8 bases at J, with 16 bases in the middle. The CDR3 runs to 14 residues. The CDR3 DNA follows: TGTGCCAGCAGTTTTCCCGGGACACCGAGGGGCTACACCTTC. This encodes CASSFPGTPRGYTF.

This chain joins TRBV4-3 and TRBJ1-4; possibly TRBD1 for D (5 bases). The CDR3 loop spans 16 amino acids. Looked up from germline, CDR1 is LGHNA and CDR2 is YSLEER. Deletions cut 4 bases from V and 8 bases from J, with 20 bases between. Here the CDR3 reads CASSPTGFPTREKLFF. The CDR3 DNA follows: TGCGCCAGCAGCCCCACAGGATTTCCTACAAGGGAAAAACTGTTTTTT.

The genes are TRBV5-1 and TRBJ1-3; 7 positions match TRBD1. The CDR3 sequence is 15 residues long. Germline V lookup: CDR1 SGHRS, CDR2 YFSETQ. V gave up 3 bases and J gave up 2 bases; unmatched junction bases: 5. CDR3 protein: CASSSYRGAGNTIYF. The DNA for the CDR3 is TGCGCCAGCAGCTCTTACAGGGGCGCTGGAAACACCATATATTTT. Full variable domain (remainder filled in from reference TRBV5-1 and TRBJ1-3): KAGVTQTPRYLIKTRGQQVTLSCSPISGHRSVSWYQQTPGQGLQFLFEYFSETQRNKGNFPGRFSGRQFSNSRSEMNVSTLELGDSALYLCASSSYRGAGNTIYFGEGSWLTVV.

CDR3: CASSVVEGWNSGANVLTF. As DNA, the CDR3 is TGTGCCAGCAGCGTAGTTGAGGGCTGGAACTCTGGGGCCAACGTCCTGACTTTC. J is TRBJ2-6 and V is TRBV9, with a possible D match to TRBD2 (5 bases). The CDR3 is made up of 18 amino acids. Germline V gene lookup returns CDR1 SGDLS and CDR2 YYNGEE. The V gene lost 0 bases and the J gene lost 0 bases, with 13 bases spanning the gap.

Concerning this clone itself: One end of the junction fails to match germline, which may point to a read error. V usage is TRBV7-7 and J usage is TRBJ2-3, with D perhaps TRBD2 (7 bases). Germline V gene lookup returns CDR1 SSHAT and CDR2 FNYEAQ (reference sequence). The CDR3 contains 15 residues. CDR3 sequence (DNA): TGTGCTAGCAGCGGCCGGCAGGGGAGGGCAGATACGCAGTATTTT. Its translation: CASSGRQGRADTQYF.

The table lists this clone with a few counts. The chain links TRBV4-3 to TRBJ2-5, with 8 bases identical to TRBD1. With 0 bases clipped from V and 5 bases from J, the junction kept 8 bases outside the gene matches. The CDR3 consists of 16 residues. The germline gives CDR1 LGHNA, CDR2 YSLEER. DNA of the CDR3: TGCGCCAGCAGCCAAGATCTAGGACAGGGTACGGAGACCCAGTACTTC. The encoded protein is CASSQDLGQGTETQYF.

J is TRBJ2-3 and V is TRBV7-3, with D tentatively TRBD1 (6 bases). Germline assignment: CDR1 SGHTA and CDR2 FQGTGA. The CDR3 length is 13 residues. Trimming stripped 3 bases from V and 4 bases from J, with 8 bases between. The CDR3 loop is CASSFPGADTQYF. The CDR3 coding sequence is TGTGCCAGCAGCTTCCCAGGGGCAGATACGCAGTATTTT.

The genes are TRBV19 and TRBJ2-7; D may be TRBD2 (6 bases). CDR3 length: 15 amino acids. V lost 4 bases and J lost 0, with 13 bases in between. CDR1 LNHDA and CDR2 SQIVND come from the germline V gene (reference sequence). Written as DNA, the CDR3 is TGTGCCAGTAGTAGGACTACGGGAGACTCCTACGAGCAGTACTTC. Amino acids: CASSRTTGDSYEQYF.

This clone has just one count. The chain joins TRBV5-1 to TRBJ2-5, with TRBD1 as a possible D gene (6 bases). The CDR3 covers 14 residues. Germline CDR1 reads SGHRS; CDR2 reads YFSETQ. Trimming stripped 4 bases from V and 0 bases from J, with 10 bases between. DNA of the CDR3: TGCGCCAGCAGCACCACAGGGTACCAAGAGACCCAGTACTTC. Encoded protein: CASSTTGYQETQYF.

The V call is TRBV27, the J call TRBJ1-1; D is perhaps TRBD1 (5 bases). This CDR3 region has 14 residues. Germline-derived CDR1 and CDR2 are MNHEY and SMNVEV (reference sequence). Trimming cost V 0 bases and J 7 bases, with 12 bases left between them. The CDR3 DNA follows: TGTGCCAGCAGTTTATCGACCGGGGGGGTTGAAGCTTTCTTT. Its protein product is CASSLSTGGVEAFF.